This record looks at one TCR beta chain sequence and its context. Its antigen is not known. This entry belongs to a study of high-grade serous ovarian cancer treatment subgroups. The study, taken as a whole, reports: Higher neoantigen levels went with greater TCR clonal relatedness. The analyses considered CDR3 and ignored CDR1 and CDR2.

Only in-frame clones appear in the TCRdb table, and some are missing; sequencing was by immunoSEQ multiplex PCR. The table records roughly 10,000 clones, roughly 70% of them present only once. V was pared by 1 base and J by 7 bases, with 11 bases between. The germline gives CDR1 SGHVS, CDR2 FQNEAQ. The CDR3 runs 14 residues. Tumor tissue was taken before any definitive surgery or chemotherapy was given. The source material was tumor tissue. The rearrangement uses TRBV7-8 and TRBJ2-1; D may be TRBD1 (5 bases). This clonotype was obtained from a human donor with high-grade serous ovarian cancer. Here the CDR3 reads CASSLEQVWNEQFF. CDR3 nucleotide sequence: TGTGCCAGCAGCTTAGAACAGGTATGGAATGAGCAGTTCTTC.